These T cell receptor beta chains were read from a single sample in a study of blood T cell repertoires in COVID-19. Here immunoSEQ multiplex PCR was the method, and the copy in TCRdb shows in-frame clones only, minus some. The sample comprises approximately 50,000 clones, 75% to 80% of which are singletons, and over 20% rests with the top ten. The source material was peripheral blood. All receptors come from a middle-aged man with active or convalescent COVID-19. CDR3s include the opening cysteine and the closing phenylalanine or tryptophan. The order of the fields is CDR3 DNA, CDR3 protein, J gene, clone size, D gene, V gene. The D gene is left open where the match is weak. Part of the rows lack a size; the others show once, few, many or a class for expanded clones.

cdr3_nt: TGTGCCAGCAGTTTATTGTCTTCGGGACAGGGGGCTGAGCAGTTCTTC
cdr3_aa: CASSLLSSGQGAEQFF
j_call: TRBJ2-1
clone_size: NA
d_call: TRBD1
v_call: TRBV27

cdr3_nt: TGTGCCAGCAGTGAAATCAGGTCAGATACGCAGTATTTT
cdr3_aa: CASSEIRSDTQYF
j_call: TRBJ2-3
clone_size: NA
d_call: NA
v_call: TRBV6-1

cdr3_nt: TGTGCCAGCACCCCGGTGGTTTCCACCTACGAGCAGTACTTC
cdr3_aa: CASTPVVSTYEQYF
j_call: TRBJ2-7
clone_size: few
d_call: NA
v_call: TRBV2

cdr3_nt: TGTGCCAGCAGCTTGAAAGAGGAGCAGTTCTTC
cdr3_aa: CASSLKEEQFF
j_call: TRBJ2-1
clone_size: NA
d_call: NA
v_call: TRBV7-3

cdr3_nt: TGTGCCAGTAGTATGATAGGGGGTGACTATGGCTACACCTTC
cdr3_aa: CASSMIGGDYGYTF
j_call: TRBJ1-2
clone_size: NA
d_call: NA
v_call: TRBV19

cdr3_nt: TGTGCCAGCAGTGCAAGAGGTTTAATCGTCACTGAAGCTTTCTTT
cdr3_aa: CASSARGLIVTEAFF
j_call: TRBJ1-1
clone_size: NA
d_call: NA
v_call: TRBV27

cdr3_nt: TGCGCCAGCAGCCAAGCGGCAGGATATGCCTACGAGCAGTACTTC
cdr3_aa: CASSQAAGYAYEQYF
j_call: TRBJ2-7
clone_size: NA
d_call: NA
v_call: TRBV4-1

cdr3_nt: TGTGCCAGCTCGCCGCAGCGGGTAGGGGTGAACACTGAAGCTTTCTTT
cdr3_aa: CASSPQRVGVNTEAFF
j_call: TRBJ1-1
clone_size: NA
d_call: NA
v_call: TRBV18

cdr3_nt: TGTGCCAGCAGGTCGGGACTAGCGGGAGGAGTGCACATTCAGTACTTC
cdr3_aa: CASRSGLAGGVHIQYF
j_call: TRBJ2-4
clone_size: NA
d_call: TRBD2
v_call: TRBV2

cdr3_nt: TGTGCCAGCAGCGGGGTATACTCTGGCTACACCTTC
cdr3_aa: CASSGVYSGYTF
j_call: TRBJ1-2
clone_size: NA
d_call: NA
v_call: TRBV27

cdr3_nt: TGTGCCAGCACCCGGGACTCAGATCAGCCCCAGCATTTT
cdr3_aa: CASTRDSDQPQHF
j_call: TRBJ1-5
clone_size: few
d_call: NA
v_call: TRBV12-3/TRBV12-4

cdr3_nt: TGTGCCAGCAGTCCCCTCGGGCCCCAGCATTTT
cdr3_aa: CASSPLGPQHF
j_call: TRBJ1-5
clone_size: NA
d_call: NA
v_call: TRBV27

cdr3_nt: TGTGCCAGCAGCCGGGGGGGGGTGAATTCACCCCTCCACTTT
cdr3_aa: CASSRGGVNSPLHF
j_call: TRBJ1-6
clone_size: few
d_call: NA
v_call: TRBV5-4

cdr3_nt: TGTGCCACCAGCGAGTTGGGACAGGGGGGTTACAATGAGCAGTTCTTC
cdr3_aa: CATSELGQGGYNEQFF
j_call: TRBJ2-1
clone_size: NA
d_call: TRBD1
v_call: TRBV15

cdr3_nt: TGTGCCAGCAGTGAAGAGGGACTTGGTCGGGGGCAGTATTTT
cdr3_aa: CASSEEGLGRGQYF
j_call: TRBJ2-3
clone_size: NA
d_call: NA
v_call: TRBV6-1

cdr3_nt: TGTGCCAGCCGTCTTGGCTGGGAGTTGGTGGCTTTCTTT
cdr3_aa: CASRLGWELVAFF
j_call: TRBJ1-1
clone_size: NA
d_call: NA
v_call: TRBV28

cdr3_nt: TGTGCCTGGGGCCTAAGCTCCTACAATGAGCAGTTCTTC
cdr3_aa: CAWGLSSYNEQFF
j_call: TRBJ2-1
clone_size: NA
d_call: NA
v_call: TRBV30

cdr3_nt: TGTGCCAGTAGTTGGGGACTAGCGGGAGGGACAGATACGCAGTATTTT
cdr3_aa: CASSWGLAGGTDTQYF
j_call: TRBJ2-3
clone_size: NA
d_call: TRBD2
v_call: TRBV19

cdr3_nt: TGTGCCAGCAGCTCTCCGGGGGGGACCTACGAGCAGTACTTC
cdr3_aa: CASSSPGGTYEQYF
j_call: TRBJ2-7
clone_size: many
d_call: TRBD2
v_call: TRBV7-2

cdr3_nt: TGCGGATACGAGGGTTCCGGGGCCAACGTCCTGACTTTC
cdr3_aa: CGYEGSGANVLTF
j_call: TRBJ2-6
clone_size: NA
d_call: NA
v_call: TRBV29-1

cdr3_nt: TGTGCCAGTAGCGTAGGGGTAGCAGGTGAGCAGTTCTTC
cdr3_aa: CASSVGVAGEQFF
j_call: TRBJ2-1
clone_size: NA
d_call: NA
v_call: TRBV19

cdr3_nt: TGTGCCAGCAGCGCCCGGGAGACCACTGAAGCTTTCTTT
cdr3_aa: CASSARETTEAFF
j_call: TRBJ1-1
clone_size: NA
d_call: NA
v_call: TRBV9

cdr3_nt: TGTGCCAGCAGCTTAGTAAATGAAAAACTGTTTTTT
cdr3_aa: CASSLVNEKLFF
j_call: TRBJ1-4
clone_size: once
d_call: NA
v_call: TRBV7-9

cdr3_nt: TGTGCCTCTTCGGGTGGGAATGAGCAGTTCTTC
cdr3_aa: CASSGGNEQFF
j_call: TRBJ2-1
clone_size: NA
d_call: NA
v_call: TRBV19

cdr3_nt: TGTGCCAGCAGCTTCTGGACAGCGAACACCGGGGAGCTGTTTTTT
cdr3_aa: CASSFWTANTGELFF
j_call: TRBJ2-2
clone_size: NA
d_call: NA
v_call: TRBV7-2

cdr3_nt: TGCGCCAGCAGCGCTCCGGGACAGAGCTATGGCTACACCTTC
cdr3_aa: CASSAPGQSYGYTF
j_call: TRBJ1-2
clone_size: NA
d_call: TRBD1
v_call: TRBV5-1

cdr3_nt: TGTGCCAGCAGCCGCGGCTACGAGCAGTACTTC
cdr3_aa: CASSRGYEQYF
j_call: TRBJ2-7
clone_size: NA
d_call: NA
v_call: TRBV3-1/TRBV3-2

cdr3_nt: TGCGCCAGCAGCTTGGAACCCGCGGATCAGCCCCAGCATTTT
cdr3_aa: CASSLEPADQPQHF
j_call: TRBJ1-5
clone_size: many
d_call: NA
v_call: TRBV5-1

cdr3_nt: TGTGCCAGCAGCACAGTAGCGGGGGGGCCCAATGAGCAGTTCTTC
cdr3_aa: CASSTVAGGPNEQFF
j_call: TRBJ2-1
clone_size: NA
d_call: TRBD2
v_call: TRBV7-2

cdr3_nt: TGTGCCAGCAGTTCTAGTGGCTATGAGCAGTTCTTC
cdr3_aa: CASSSSGYEQFF
j_call: TRBJ2-1
clone_size: NA
d_call: NA
v_call: TRBV6-2/TRBV6-3

cdr3_nt: TGCGCCAGCAGCTTAACGTCTAGCGGGTCTAGGGAGCTGTTTTTT
cdr3_aa: CASSLTSSGSRELFF
j_call: TRBJ2-2
clone_size: NA
d_call: TRBD2
v_call: TRBV5-1

cdr3_nt: TGTGCCAGCAGCCCTTCGGACAGTTATGGCTACACCTTC
cdr3_aa: CASSPSDSYGYTF
j_call: TRBJ1-2
clone_size: NA
d_call: NA
v_call: TRBV11-1

cdr3_nt: TGTGCCAGCGGACAGGGGTCGGTGAACACCGGGGAGCTGTTTTTT
cdr3_aa: CASGQGSVNTGELFF
j_call: TRBJ2-2
clone_size: once
d_call: TRBD1
v_call: TRBV19

cdr3_nt: TGTGCCAGCAGCAGGCCAACGGGCACTGAAGCTTTCTTT
cdr3_aa: CASSRPTGTEAFF
j_call: TRBJ1-1
clone_size: NA
d_call: NA
v_call: TRBV11-1

cdr3_nt: TGTGCCAGTAGTATAGATCAACAAACAGGGTCCCTCTATGGCTACACCTTC
cdr3_aa: CASSIDQQTGSLYGYTF
j_call: TRBJ1-2
clone_size: few
d_call: NA
v_call: TRBV19

cdr3_nt: TGTGCCATCGGGAAGGAGGATGGGGCCAACGTCCTGACTTTC
cdr3_aa: CAIGKEDGANVLTF
j_call: TRBJ2-6
clone_size: NA
d_call: NA
v_call: TRBV10-3

cdr3_nt: TGTGCCAGCAGGCGGGACTTTCAAGAGACCCAGTACTTC
cdr3_aa: CASRRDFQETQYF
j_call: TRBJ2-5
clone_size: NA
d_call: NA
v_call: TRBV12-3/TRBV12-4

cdr3_nt: TGTGCCAGCACGACAAGCGGGAGGGCCGGGGAGCTGTTTTTT
cdr3_aa: CASTTSGRAGELFF
j_call: TRBJ2-2
clone_size: once
d_call: TRBD2
v_call: TRBV7-2

cdr3_nt: TGTGCCAGCAGTGAGGGTGAAAAACTGTTTTTT
cdr3_aa: CASSEGEKLFF
j_call: TRBJ1-4
clone_size: NA
d_call: NA
v_call: TRBV11-2

cdr3_nt: TGTGCCAGCTCCGGGACAGCGAACACCGGGGAGCTGTTTTTT
cdr3_aa: CASSGTANTGELFF
j_call: TRBJ2-2
clone_size: NA
d_call: TRBD1
v_call: TRBV9

cdr3_nt: TGTGCCAGCAGCCAAGGACTCGGACAGGGGGTATTGACTTTCTTT
cdr3_aa: CASSQGLGQGVLTFF
j_call: TRBJ1-1
clone_size: few
d_call: TRBD1
v_call: TRBV3-1/TRBV3-2

cdr3_nt: TGCGCCAGCAGCCGGGGCCTGGGGTCCTACGAGCAGTACTTC
cdr3_aa: CASSRGLGSYEQYF
j_call: TRBJ2-7
clone_size: NA
d_call: NA
v_call: TRBV4-1

cdr3_nt: TGCACCAGCAGCCAAGCAAAGCGGGATGTCTACGAGCAGTACTTC
cdr3_aa: CTSSQAKRDVYEQYF
j_call: TRBJ2-7
clone_size: many
d_call: NA
v_call: TRBV1

cdr3_nt: TGCAGCGTAGCGACTAGCGGACAAGAGACCCAGTACTTC
cdr3_aa: CSVATSGQETQYF
j_call: TRBJ2-5
clone_size: NA
d_call: TRBD2
v_call: TRBV29-1

cdr3_nt: TGCGCCAGCAGCCAAGAGGGGCGGGGGGGCCAAGAGACCCAGTACTTC
cdr3_aa: CASSQEGRGGQETQYF
j_call: TRBJ2-5
clone_size: NA
d_call: TRBD2
v_call: TRBV4-1

cdr3_nt: TGTGCCAGCAGCCCGCTAGGTTACACTGAAGCTTTCTTT
cdr3_aa: CASSPLGYTEAFF
j_call: TRBJ1-1
clone_size: NA
d_call: NA
v_call: TRBV12-3/TRBV12-4

cdr3_nt: TGTGCCACGACCCCCCTTGGGGCCTCCTACGAGCAGTACTTC
cdr3_aa: CATTPLGASYEQYF
j_call: TRBJ2-7
clone_size: NA
d_call: NA
v_call: TRBV10-3

cdr3_nt: TGTGCCAGCAGCTCCGACTTGTCGGGCCCAGGGACCCTCCACTTT
cdr3_aa: CASSSDLSGPGTLHF
j_call: TRBJ1-6
clone_size: NA
d_call: NA
v_call: TRBV5-5

cdr3_nt: TGTGCCAGTGCCCCGCGGCTAGCGGGTAACACCGGGGAGCTGTTTTTT
cdr3_aa: CASAPRLAGNTGELFF
j_call: TRBJ2-2
clone_size: NA
d_call: TRBD2
v_call: TRBV19

cdr3_nt: TGTGCCAGAAAGGGGGGGCGGCCAGATACGCAGTATTTT
cdr3_aa: CARKGGRPDTQYF
j_call: TRBJ2-3
clone_size: NA
d_call: NA
v_call: TRBV6-5

cdr3_nt: TGTGCCAGCAGCTTAGGACTTGAAAGCGGGACCCAGTACTTC
cdr3_aa: CASSLGLESGTQYF
j_call: TRBJ2-5
clone_size: NA
d_call: NA
v_call: TRBV7-2

cdr3_nt: TGTGCCAGTAGTGAGGACAGGGGCACCGGGGAGCTGTTTTTT
cdr3_aa: CASSEDRGTGELFF
j_call: TRBJ2-2
clone_size: few
d_call: TRBD1
v_call: TRBV19

cdr3_nt: TGTGCCAGCAGCGTAGCCGCGGGGGGAAACAATGAGCAGTTCTTC
cdr3_aa: CASSVAAGGNNEQFF
j_call: TRBJ2-1
clone_size: NA
d_call: TRBD2
v_call: TRBV9